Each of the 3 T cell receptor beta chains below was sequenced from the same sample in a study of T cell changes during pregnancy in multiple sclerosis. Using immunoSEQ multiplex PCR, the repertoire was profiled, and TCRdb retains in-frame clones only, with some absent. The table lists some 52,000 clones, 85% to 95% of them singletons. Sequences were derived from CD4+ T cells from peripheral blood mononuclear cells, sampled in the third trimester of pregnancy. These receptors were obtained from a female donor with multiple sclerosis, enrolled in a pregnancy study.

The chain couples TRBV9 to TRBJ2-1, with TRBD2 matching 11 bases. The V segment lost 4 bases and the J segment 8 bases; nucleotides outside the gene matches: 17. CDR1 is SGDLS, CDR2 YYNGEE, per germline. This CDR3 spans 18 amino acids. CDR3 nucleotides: TGTGCCAGCAGCTCCCCTTTCGGGGCTAGCGGGGGGTCATATGAGCAGTTCTTC. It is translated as CASSSPFGASGGSYEQFF.

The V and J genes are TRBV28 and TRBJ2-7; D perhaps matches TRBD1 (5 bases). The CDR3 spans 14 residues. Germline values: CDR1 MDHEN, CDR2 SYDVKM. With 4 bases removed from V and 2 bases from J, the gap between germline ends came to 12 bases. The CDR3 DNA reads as TGTGCCAGCAGTTCCCTGACAGCTACCTACGAGCAGTACTTC. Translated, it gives CASSSLTATYEQYF.

CDR3 protein: CASSGDGGDTEAFF. The CDR3 DNA reads TGTGCCAGCAGCGGTGACGGAGGGGACACTGAAGCTTTCTTT. This rearrangement joins TRBV7-8 to TRBJ1-1, with D possibly TRBD1 on 5 matching bases. The CDR3 has 14 residues. V shed 5 bases and J shed 3 bases, with 13 bases lying between them. CDR1 is SGHVS, CDR2 FQNEAQ, per germline.